This T cell receptor beta chain was retrieved from a study of T cell responses to AZD1222 COVID-19 vaccine. Clones were read by immunoSEQ multiplex PCR, and TCRdb kept only the in-frame ones, dropping some. Of 100,000 to 150,000 clones in the sample, more than 85% were seen once. Study-level results: The donors showed a predominance of white British ancestry and of females, with possible underestimation of clonal diversity. Unmutated regions of variants are reportedly targeted by nearly half of spike-specific TCRs.

With regard to this clone: Its target is not known.

Trimming took 1 base from V and 7 from J, leaving 17 bases between them. The CDR3 is 17 amino acids. Germline values: CDR1 SGHTA, CDR2 FQGTGA. The chain combines TRBV7-3 with TRBJ1-6, with a possible D match to TRBD1 (5 bases). The source was peripheral blood, collected 28 days after the second AZD1222 dose. The receptor was derived from an adult who received the AZD1222 COVID-19 vaccine. The CDR3 DNA sequence: TGTGCCAGCAGCTTAAAAGGTGCCGGAGGGGCCAATTCACCCCTCCACTTT. Encoded protein: CASSLKGAGGANSPLHF.